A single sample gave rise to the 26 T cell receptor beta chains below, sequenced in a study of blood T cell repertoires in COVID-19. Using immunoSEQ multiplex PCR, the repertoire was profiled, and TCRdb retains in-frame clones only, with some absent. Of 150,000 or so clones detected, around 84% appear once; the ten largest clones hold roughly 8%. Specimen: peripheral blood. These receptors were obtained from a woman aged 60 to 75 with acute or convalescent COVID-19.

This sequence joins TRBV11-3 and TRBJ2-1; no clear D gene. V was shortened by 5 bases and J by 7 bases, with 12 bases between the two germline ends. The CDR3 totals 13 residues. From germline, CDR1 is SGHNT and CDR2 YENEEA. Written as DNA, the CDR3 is TGTGCCAGCAGCCCCAGAGACGGGAATGAGCAGTTCTTC. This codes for CASSPRDGNEQFF.

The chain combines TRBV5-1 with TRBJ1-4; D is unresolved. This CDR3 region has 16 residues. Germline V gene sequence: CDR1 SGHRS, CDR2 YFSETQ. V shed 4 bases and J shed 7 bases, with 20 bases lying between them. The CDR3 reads CASSRPGPGFGEKLFF. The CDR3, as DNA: TGCGCCAGCAGCCGACCGGGTCCCGGGTTTGGTGAAAAACTGTTTTTT.

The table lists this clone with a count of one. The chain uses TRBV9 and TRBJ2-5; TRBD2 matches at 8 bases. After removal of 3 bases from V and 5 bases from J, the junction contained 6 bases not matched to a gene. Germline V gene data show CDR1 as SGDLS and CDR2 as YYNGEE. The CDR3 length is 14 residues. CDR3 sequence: CASSARGGPETQYF. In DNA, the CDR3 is TGTGCCAGCAGCGCCCGGGGGGGTCCGGAGACCCAGTACTTC.

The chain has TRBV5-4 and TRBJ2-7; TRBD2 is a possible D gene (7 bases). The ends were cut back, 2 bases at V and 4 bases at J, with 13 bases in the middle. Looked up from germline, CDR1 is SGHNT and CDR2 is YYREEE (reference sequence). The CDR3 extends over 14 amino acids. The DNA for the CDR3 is TGTGCCAGCAGCTTTAGGGGGGGTAGTTACGAGCAGTACTTC. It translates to CASSFRGGSYEQYF.

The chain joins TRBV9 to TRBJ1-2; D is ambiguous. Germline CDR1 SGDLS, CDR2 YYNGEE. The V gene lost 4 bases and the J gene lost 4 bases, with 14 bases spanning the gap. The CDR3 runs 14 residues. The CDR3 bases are TGTGCCAGCAGCCCTCTCACATTTTCCTATGGCTACACCTTC. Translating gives CASSPLTFSYGYTF.

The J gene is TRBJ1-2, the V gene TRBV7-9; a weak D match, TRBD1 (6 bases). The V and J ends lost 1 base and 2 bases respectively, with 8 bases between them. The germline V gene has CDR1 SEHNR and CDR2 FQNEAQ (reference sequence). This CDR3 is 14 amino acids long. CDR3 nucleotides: TGTGCCAGCAGCTTAGACGGACAGAACTATGGCTACACCTTC. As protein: CASSLDGQNYGYTF.

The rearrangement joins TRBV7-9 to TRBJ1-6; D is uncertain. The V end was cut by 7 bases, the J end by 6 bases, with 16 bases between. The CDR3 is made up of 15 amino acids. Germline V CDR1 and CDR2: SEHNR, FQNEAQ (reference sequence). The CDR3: CASISYSTRNSPLHF. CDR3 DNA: TGTGCCAGCATCTCTTACTCGACACGTAATTCACCCCTCCACTTT.

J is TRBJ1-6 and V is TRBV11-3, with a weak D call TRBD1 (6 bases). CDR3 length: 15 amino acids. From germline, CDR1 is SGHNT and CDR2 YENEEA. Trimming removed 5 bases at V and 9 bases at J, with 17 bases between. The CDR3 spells CASSPRTARGSPLHF. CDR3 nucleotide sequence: TGTGCCAGCAGCCCAAGGACAGCCCGGGGTTCACCCCTCCACTTT. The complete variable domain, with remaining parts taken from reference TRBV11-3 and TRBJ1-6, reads EAGVVQSPRYKIIEKKQPVAFWCNPISGHNTLYWYLQNLGQGPELLIRYENEEAVDDSQLPKDRFSAERLKGVDSTLKIQPAELGDSAVYLCASSPRTARGSPLHFGNGTRLTVT.

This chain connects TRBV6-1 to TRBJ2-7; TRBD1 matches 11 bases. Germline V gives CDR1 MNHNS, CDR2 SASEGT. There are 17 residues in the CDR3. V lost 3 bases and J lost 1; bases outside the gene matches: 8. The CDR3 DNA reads TGTGCCAGCAGTGATAATAGGTGGGACAGGGGGTCCTACGAGCAGTACTTC. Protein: CASSDNRWDRGSYEQYF.

CDR3 amino acids: CASSPTGQGGHEQYF. The CDR3 DNA reads as TGTGCCAGCAGCCCGACGGGTCAGGGGGGCCACGAGCAGTACTTC. This chain connects TRBV11-3 to TRBJ2-7; weak D call: TRBD1 (7 bases). Germline V lookup: CDR1 SGHNT, CDR2 YENEEA. V was shortened by 5 bases and J by 5 bases, with 19 bases between the two germline ends. The CDR3 covers 15 residues.

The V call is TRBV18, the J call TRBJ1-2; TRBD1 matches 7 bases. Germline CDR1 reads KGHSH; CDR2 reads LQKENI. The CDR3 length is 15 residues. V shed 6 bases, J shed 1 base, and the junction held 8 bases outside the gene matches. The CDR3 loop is CASSTDRKFNYGYTF. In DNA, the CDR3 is TGTGCCAGCTCGACGGACAGGAAGTTTAACTATGGCTACACCTTC.

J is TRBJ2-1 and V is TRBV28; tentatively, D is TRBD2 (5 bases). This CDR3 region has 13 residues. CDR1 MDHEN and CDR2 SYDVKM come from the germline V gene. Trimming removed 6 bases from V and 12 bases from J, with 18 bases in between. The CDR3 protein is CASRSLGEMRQFF. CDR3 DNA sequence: TGTGCCAGCAGGAGCCTTGGGGAGATGAGGCAGTTCTTC.

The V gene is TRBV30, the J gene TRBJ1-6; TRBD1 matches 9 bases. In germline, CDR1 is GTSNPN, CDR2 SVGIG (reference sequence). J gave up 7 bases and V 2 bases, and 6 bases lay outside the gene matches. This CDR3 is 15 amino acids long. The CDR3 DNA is TGTGCCTGGAGTATGGCGGGACAGGGAAATTCACCCCTCCACTTT. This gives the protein CAWSMAGQGNSPLHF.

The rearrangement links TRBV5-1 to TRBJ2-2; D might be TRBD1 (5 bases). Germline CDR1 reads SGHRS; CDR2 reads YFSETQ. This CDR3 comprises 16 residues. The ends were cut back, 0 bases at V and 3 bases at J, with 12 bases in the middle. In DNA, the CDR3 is TGCGCCAGCAGCTTGGCCGGGCCCAGGGACACCGGGGAGCTGTTTTTT. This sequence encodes CASSLAGPRDTGELFF.

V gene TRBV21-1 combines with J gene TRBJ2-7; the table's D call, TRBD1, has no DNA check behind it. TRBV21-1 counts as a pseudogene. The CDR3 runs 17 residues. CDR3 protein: CASSKAPGHPGGYEQYF. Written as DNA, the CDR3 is TGTGCCAGCAGCAAAGCCCCGGGCCACCCAGGGGGTTACGAGCAGTACTTC.

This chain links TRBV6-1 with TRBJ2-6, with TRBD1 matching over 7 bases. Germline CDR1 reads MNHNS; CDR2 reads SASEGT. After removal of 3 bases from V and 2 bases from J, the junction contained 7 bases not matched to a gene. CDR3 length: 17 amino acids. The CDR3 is CASSERGGGTGANVLTF. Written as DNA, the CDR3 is TGTGCCAGCAGTGAGAGAGGGGGCGGAACTGGGGCCAACGTCCTGACTTTC.

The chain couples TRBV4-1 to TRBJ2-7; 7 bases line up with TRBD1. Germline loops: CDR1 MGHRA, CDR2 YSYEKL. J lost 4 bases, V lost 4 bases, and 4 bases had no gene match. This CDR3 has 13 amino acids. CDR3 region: CASSRDRGYEQYF. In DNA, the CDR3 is TGCGCCAGCAGCCGGGACAGAGGTTACGAGCAGTACTTC.

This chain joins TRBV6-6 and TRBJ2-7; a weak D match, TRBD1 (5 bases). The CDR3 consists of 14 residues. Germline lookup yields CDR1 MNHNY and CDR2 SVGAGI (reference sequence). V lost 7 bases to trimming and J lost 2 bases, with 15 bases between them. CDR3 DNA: TGTGCCAGCACCACGAGAACAGGCGCCTACGAGCAGTACTTC. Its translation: CASTTRTGAYEQYF.

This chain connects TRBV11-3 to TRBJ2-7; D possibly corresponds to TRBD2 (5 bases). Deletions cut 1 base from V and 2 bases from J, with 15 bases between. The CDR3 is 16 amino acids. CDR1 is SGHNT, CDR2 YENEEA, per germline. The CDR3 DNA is TGTGCCAGCAGCTTAGCCGAGGGATGGAAAACCTACGAGCAGTACTTC. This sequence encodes CASSLAEGWKTYEQYF.

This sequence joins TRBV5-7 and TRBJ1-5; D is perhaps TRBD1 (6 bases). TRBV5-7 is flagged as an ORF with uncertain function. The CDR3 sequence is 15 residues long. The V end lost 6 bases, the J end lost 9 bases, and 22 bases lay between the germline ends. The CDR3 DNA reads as TGTGCCAGCACCCTGGGGGCGGCAGAGGCCGGGCCCCAGCATTTT. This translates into CASTLGAAEAGPQHF.

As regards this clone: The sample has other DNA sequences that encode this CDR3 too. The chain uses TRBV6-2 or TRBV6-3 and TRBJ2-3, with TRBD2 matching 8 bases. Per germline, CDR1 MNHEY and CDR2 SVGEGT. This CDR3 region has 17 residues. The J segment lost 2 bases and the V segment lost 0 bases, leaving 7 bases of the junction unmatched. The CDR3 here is CASSYSTAGGFTDTQYF. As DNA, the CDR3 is TGTGCCAGCAGTTACTCGACGGCGGGGGGATTCACAGATACGCAGTATTTT.

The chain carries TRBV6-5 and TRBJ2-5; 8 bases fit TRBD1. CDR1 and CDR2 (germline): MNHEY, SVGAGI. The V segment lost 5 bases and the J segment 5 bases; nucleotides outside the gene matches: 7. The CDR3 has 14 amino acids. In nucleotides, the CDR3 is TGTGCCAGCAGTAGCGCGGACAGGGTGGAGACCCAGTACTTC. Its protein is CASSSADRVETQYF.

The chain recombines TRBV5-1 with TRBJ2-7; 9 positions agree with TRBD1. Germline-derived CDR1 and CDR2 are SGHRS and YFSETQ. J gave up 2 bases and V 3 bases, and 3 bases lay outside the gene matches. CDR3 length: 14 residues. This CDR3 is CASSSGDRAYEQYF. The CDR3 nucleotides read TGCGCCAGCAGCTCAGGGGACAGGGCCTACGAGCAGTACTTC.

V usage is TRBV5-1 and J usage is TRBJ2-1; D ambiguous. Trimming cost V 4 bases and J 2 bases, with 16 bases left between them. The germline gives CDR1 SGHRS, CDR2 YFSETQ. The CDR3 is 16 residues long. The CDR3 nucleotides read TGCGCCAGCAGCGCCTCGGTTCGGGTCGCCTACAATGAGCAGTTCTTC. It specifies CASSASVRVAYNEQFF.

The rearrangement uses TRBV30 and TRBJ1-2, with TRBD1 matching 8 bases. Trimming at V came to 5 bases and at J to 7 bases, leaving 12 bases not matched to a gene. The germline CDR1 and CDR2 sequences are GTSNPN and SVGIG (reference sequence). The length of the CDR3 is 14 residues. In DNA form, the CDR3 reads TGTGCCTGGCGCGACAGGGGTGGGATTAGTGGCTACACCTTC. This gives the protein CAWRDRGGISGYTF.

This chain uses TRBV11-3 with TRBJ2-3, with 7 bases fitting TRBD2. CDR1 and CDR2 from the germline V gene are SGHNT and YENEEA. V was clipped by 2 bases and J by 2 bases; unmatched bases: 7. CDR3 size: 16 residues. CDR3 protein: CASSLTQAGPTDTQYF. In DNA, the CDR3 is TGTGCCAGCAGCTTAACCCAAGCGGGGCCCACAGATACGCAGTATTTT.